The present TCR beta chain was sequenced within a study of regulatory T cells in long-lasting Graves disease. Across the whole study: The antithyroid drugs taken by newly diagnosed Graves' patients had been used for under 3 months.

This clonotype was seen many times. What it binds is not known. Investigators prepared the TCR beta libraries by applying iRepertoire HTBI primers and Arm-PCR of CDR3 regions. TCRdb fed the multiplex PCR reads into MiXCR, producing one record per CDR3 protein. This sample has 550,000 to 650,000 distinct CDR3 sequences, with 16% found just once. Study conclusions and caveats: Persistent cases of Graves' showed reduced TCR diversity relative to newly diagnosed patients. Repertoires from persistent disease leaned toward TRBV28, TRBJ1-2 and TRBJ2-5.

The time point: newly diagnosed GD, antithyroid drugs for less than 3 months. With RNA extracted from PBMCs as input, the TCR library was made. Trimming took 7 bases from V and 6 from J; bases not matched to a gene: 8. CDR1 and CDR2 from the germline V gene are MDHEN and SYDVKM. There are 14 residues in the CDR3. This sample also appeared in a second study, on T cells in Graves' hyperthyroidism and ophthalmopathy. From that study: The TCR CDR3 first-round RT-PCR relied on the HTBI primer set.

The sequencing here drew on peripheral blood mononuclear cells (PBMCs), taken at new diagnosis, from a patient treated with antithyroid drugs. The receptor's source is a man between 18 and 29 years old with Graves disease. The chain joins TRBV28 to TRBJ2-7; 11 nucleotides match TRBD1. The CDR3 spells CASNPPGQGGEQYF. In DNA form, the CDR3 reads TGTGCCAGCAACCCGCCGGGACAGGGGGGCGAGCAGTACTTC.